This record covers a single TCR beta chain. Its recognized antigen is unknown. No base quality values were provided; no much bigger clone lies one nucleotide off. The sample belongs to a study of shared clonotypes between healthy human individuals (TCRdb year 2020). The study in broad terms: The cohort included three men and a couple of women between 18 and 49 years of age. Leukapheresis yielded between about 0.94 and 8.9 billion PBMCs per donor. To increase sequencing depth and limit assay-specific biases, TCR repertoire library preparation and sequencing were carried out by different laboratories using diverse techniques. For each donor, CD4 naive and CD4 memory were each run on three plates, CD8 naive on two plates, and CD8 memory on one plate. The study deeply sequenced blood TCR repertoires of several healthy adults to estimate repertoire size and the extent of clonotype sharing between individuals.

Using the deep immunoSEQ assay, TCR CDR3 regions were amplified from genomic DNA by multiplex PCR. For each cell subset, the extracted genomic DNA was distributed evenly across all wells of several immunoSEQ 96-well plates, and each plate served as one replicate. Each replicate PCR for sorted subsets received roughly 200 ng genomic DNA, equal to about 29,000 T cell genomes. Purified libraries were quantified with a Qubit 3.0 fluorometer, sized on a Bioanalyzer 2100, and re-quantified with the KAPA Library Quantification kit. A separate single-read 150-cycle Illumina NextSeq 550 flow cell was used to sequence each immunoSEQ 96-well plate. Per the original workflow: The immunoSEQ output contained only junctional sequences without quality scores, so filtering could not match that applied to full-length reads. Sequences were annotated with PyIR, a Python wrapper for IgBLAST v1.9, using IMGT germline references to assign V/J genes and CDR3. Reads were filtered out if the reads had weak V/J assignments (E-value above 1e-6), no CDR3, stop codons, out-of-frame junctions, or ambiguous translated residues. V3J clonotypes were defined as sequences sharing an identical inferred V gene, J gene, and CDR3 amino acid sequence. To compute the percentage overlap between repertoires, the number of shared unique clonotypes was divided by the size of the smaller repertoire. Repertoire richness was assessed with RTK rarefaction, the Chao1 estimator, and Recon v2.1 estimates of unobserved clonotypes. Generation probabilities for all TCRbeta clonotypes obtained by the gDNA method from several donors were computed using OLGA. In its TCRdb copy, this immuneACCESS table keeps in-frame sequences only and misses some clones. Where compared with another copy, unresolved V genes explain less than half of these, and the others have no known cause. The DNA was the basis for D and trimming; V, J and clone size are from that table. A total of approximately 2,300,000 clones appear in this sample, around 90% of them only once. The ten biggest clones cover 0.3% to 0.45% of the sample.

The donors were healthy, HIV-negative adults who had no recently reported acute infections or vaccinations. All donors were Caucasian adults living in Nashville, Tennessee, USA. CD4+ T cells were enriched by magnetic negative selection; naive cells were then positively selected on CD45RA, and the negative fraction formed the memory subset. After blood collection by leukapheresis, PBMCs were isolated using Ficoll-Histopaque density gradient centrifugation and then cryopreserved in the vapor phase of liquid nitrogen. Purity and quantity of every magnetically sorted T cell population were checked by analytical flow cytometry. Genomic DNA was isolated from every sorted fraction and measured by UV absorbance on a Nanodrop 2000c. Summary of the overall study and its limitations: Based on pairwise subsampling, the degree of clonotype sharing among donors was expected to be affected by sequencing depth. Rarefaction of sorted-subset datasets indicated incomplete sequencing despite the large sequencing depth. Compared with non-shared clonotypes, the clonotypes found in all four sorted-subset donors had higher generation probabilities. Larger estimated clonotype richness was generally found for naive subsets than for memory subsets. Sampling was restricted to blood, and TCR repertoires in tissues likely differ from the TCR repertoires found in blood. The small number of donors limited the genetic and exposure-history diversity represented. Across a few donors, approximately 5% of naive CD4, approximately 3.6% of naive CD8, about 2% of memory CD4, and approximately 0.4% of memory CD8 clonotypes were shared.

Sequencing input: naive CD4+ T cells from PBMCs. Sample cell subset or site, as interpreted from the label and publication: CD45RA+ positively selected. The TCR was taken from a man aged 18 to 35 in good health. Some clones in this sample may be carry-over from other donors' samples.

This receptor carries the CDR3 CASRTELHF. The base sequence is TGTGCCAGTAGGACAGAACTCCACTTT. The chain is assembled from TRBV19 and TRBJ1-6; a weak D assignment points to TRBD1 (5 bases agree). The CDR3 has 9 amino acids, counting the end cysteine and phenylalanine. Here the CDR3 DNA is all that survives: 27 bases in frame from base 1. In the germline V gene (reference sequence), CDR1 corresponds to LNHDA and CDR2 to SQIVND. V sheds 6 bases and J sheds 16 bases, leaving 7 bases between their ends.